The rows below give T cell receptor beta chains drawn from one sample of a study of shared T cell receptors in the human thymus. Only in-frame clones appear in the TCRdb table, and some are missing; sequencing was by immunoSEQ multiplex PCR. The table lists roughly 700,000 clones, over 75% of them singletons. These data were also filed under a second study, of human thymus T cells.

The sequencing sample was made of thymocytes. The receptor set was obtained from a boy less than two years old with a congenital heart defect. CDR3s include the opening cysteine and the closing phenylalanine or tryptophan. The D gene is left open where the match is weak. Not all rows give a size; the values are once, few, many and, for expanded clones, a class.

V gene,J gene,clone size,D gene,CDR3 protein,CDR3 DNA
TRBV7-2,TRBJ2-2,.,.,CASSSWAGRSNTGELFF,TGTGCCAGCAGCTCCTGGGCAGGGCGGTCGAACACCGGGGAGCTGTTTTTT
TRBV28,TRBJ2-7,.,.,CASRSSYEQYF,TGTGCCAGCAGGAGCTCCTACGAGCAGTACTTC
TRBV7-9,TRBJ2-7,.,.,CASSQTGTYEQYF,TGTGCCAGCAGCCAGACAGGTACCTACGAGCAGTACTTC
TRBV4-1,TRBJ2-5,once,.,CASSQGGAGQETQYF,TGCGCCAGCAGCCAAGGTGGGGCAGGCCAAGAGACCCAGTACTTC
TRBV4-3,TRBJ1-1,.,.,CASSQRPSGGLRTEAFF,TGCGCCAGCAGCCAGCGGCCTAGCGGGGGCTTGAGGACTGAAGCTTTCTTT
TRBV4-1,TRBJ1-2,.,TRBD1,CASSQGVDRGRRDGYTF,TGCGCCAGCAGCCAAGGAGTGGACAGGGGGCGACGAGATGGCTACACCTTC
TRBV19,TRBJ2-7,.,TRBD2,CASSPGTSGSYEQYF,TGTGCCAGTAGCCCAGGGACTAGCGGGAGCTACGAGCAGTACTTC
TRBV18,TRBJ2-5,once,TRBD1,CASSPRGYQETQYF,TGTGCCAGCTCACCCAGGGGGTACCAAGAGACCCAGTACTTC
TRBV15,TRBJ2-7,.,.,CATSPDRNSYEQYF,TGTGCCACCAGTCCGGACAGAAATTCCTACGAGCAGTACTTC
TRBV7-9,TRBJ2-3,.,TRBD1,CASSLPGQGRDTQYF,TGTGCCAGCAGCCTTCCGGGACAGGGTAGAGATACGCAGTATTTT
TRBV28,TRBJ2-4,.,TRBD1,CASSPRTGLTKNIQYF,TGTGCCAGCAGTCCGCGGACAGGCCTAACCAAAAACATTCAGTACTTC
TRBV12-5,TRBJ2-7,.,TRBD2,CASGPGGVDQYF,TGTGCTAGTGGTCCGGGAGGGGTCGACCAGTACTTC
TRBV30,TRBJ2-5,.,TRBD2,CAWSIQREGRETQYF,TGTGCCTGGAGTATCCAGCGGGAGGGCCGAGAGACCCAGTACTTC